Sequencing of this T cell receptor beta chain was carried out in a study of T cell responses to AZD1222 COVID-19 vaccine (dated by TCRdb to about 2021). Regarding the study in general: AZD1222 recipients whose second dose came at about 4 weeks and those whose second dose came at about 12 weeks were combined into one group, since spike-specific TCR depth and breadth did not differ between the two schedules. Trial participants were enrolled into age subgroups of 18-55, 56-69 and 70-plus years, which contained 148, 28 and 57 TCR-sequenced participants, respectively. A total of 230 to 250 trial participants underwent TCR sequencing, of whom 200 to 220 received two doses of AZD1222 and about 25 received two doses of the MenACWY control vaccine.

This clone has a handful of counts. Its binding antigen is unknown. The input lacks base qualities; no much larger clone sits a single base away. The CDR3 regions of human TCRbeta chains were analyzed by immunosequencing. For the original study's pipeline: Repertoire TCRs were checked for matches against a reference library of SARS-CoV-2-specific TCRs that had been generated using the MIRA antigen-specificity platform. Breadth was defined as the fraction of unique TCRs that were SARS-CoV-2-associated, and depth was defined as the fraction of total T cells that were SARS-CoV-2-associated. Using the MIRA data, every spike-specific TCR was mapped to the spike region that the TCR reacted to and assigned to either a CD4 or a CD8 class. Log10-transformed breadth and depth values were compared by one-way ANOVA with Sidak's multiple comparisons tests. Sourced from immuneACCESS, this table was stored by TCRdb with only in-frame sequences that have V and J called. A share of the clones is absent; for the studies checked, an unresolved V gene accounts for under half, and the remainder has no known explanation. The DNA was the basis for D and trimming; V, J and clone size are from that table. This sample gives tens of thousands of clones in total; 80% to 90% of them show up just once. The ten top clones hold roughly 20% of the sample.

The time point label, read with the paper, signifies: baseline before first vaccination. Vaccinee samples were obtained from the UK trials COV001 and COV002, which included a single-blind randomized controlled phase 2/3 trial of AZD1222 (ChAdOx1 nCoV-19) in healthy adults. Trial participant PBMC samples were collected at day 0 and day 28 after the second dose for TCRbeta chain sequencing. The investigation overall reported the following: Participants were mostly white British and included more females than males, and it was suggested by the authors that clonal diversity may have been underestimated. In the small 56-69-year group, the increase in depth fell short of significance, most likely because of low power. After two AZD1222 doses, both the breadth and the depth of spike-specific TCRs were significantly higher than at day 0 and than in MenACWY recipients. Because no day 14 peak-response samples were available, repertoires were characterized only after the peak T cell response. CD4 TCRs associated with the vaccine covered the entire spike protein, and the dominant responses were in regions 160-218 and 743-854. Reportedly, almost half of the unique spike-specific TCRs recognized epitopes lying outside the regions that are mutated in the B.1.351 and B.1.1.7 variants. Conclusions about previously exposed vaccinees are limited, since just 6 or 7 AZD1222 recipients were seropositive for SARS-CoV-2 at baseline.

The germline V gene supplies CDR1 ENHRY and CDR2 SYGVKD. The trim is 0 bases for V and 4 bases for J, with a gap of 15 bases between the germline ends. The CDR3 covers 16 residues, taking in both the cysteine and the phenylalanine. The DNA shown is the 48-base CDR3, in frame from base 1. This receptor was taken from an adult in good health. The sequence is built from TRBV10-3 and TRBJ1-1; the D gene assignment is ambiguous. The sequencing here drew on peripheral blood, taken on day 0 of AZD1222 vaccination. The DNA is TGTGCCATCAGTGAGTCGTGGAAAAATGGAGGCACTGAAGCTTTCTTT. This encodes CAISESWKNGGTEAFF.